Here is one TCR beta chain with its context. The record originates from a study of cytomegalovirus exposure and HLA in healthy donors. It was with 60 Vbeta and 13 Jbeta primers that the PCR ran. Generated by immunoSEQ multiplex PCR, the TCRdb table keeps only in-frame clones and is missing some. The sample lists some 130,000 clones, approximately 80% occurring once. The junction had 4 bases not matched to a gene; V was cut back by 0 bases and J by 9 bases. This CDR3 contains 13 residues. From germline, CDR1 is MNHEY and CDR2 SVGAGI. The source of this sequence is a male donor in good health and CMV-seronegative. The sequenced sample consisted of PBMCs. The J gene is TRBJ2-7, the V gene TRBV6-5, with 8 bases identical to TRBD1. Written as DNA, the CDR3 is TGTGCCAGCAGTTACTCAGGACAGGGTCCGCAGTACTTC. It yields the protein CASSYSGQGPQYF.